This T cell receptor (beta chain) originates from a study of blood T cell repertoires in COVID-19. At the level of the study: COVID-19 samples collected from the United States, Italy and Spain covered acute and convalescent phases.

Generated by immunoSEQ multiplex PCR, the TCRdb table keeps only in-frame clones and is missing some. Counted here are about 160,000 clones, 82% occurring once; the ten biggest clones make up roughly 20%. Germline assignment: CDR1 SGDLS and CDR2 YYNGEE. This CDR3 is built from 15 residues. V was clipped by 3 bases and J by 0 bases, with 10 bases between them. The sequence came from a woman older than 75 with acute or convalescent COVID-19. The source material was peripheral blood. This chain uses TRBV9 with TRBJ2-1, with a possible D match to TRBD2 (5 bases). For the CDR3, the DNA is TGTGCCAGCAGCGACCGGGGAGCCTCCTACAATGAGCAGTTCTTC. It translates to CASSDRGASYNEQFF.